This TCR beta chain came from a study of radiotherapy plus CTLA-4 blockade in lung cancer. Study-level information: Disease control was seen in about 34% of patients, objective responses in around 17%.

The data were produced by immunoSEQ multiplex PCR, yet TCRdb's version contains in-frame clones alone and is incomplete. Among approximately 32,000 clones listed, 70% were seen once. Trimming pared 5 bases from V and 7 bases from J, leaving 12 bases between. Per germline, CDR1 MNHEY and CDR2 SMNVEV (reference sequence). This CDR3 is 12 amino acids long. This TCR came from a human donor with non-small cell lung cancer who had stable disease on radiotherapy plus ipilimumab. The specimen was peripheral blood, collected from a patient treated with radiotherapy plus ipilimumab. V and J are TRBV27 and TRBJ2-7; no clear D. CDR3 DNA: TGTGCCAGCAGTCCTCGCGTGGGAGAGCAGTACTTC. It specifies CASSPRVGEQYF.